This T cell receptor (beta chain) was recovered during a study of T cells expressing NK-cell markers. The study's findings and limits: It was still unclear whether expanded NKG2C+ T cell clones were HCMV specific. Once again these clonotypes came out on top in the CD3+CD56-NKG2C+ fraction of a few donors.

TCRdb reprocessed the 5' RACE reads and keeps a single row for each CDR3 protein, giving no DNA. Its table records about 150,000 distinct CDR3 sequences. As for this clonotype: The antigen remains undetermined.

The sample taken for sequencing was blood T cells: a sorted CD56 or NKG2C T cell subset, CD4+ or CD8+ T cells, or bulk PBMC T cells (not recorded which). This clonotype originated in a young man in good health.

The CDR3 here is CASSYRYPGELFF. The rearrangement joins TRBV6-5 to TRBJ2-2. The germline gives CDR1 MNHEY, CDR2 SVGAGI. The CDR3 is 13 amino acids.